This T cell receptor beta chain was retrieved from a study of blood T cell repertoires in COVID-19. About the research overall: Whether acute or convalescent, the COVID-19 samples came from the United States, Italy and Spain. Sources were T cells, B-cell-depleted T cells, or PBMCs; the material itself was cDNA or gDNA.

Authors' analysis steps: Amplifying reference gene primers gave estimates of nucleated cell counts. The repertoire was sequenced with immunoSEQ multiplex PCR; TCRdb's copy has only in-frame clones and lacks some. V and J calls and clone size are given by that table; D and trimming were obtained from the DNA. This table has a few hundred thousand clones, roughly 85% appearing once. Residents of over 20 US areas, aged roughly 18 to 89 years, made up the participants. This clone was seen a few times. The clonotype was recovered from a woman aged 40 to 50 who had recovered from COVID-19. Sequenced sample: PBMCs or T cells enriched from blood (not recorded which).

CDR3 residues: CASSRDRNSEKGFF. The CDR3 region has the DNA TGTGCCAGCAGCAGAGACAGGAATTCCGAAAAGGGGTTTTTT. The chain carries TRBV2 and TRBJ1-4, with D tentatively TRBD1 (6 bases). This CDR3 contains 14 residues. V dropped 6 bases and J dropped 16 bases, with 24 bases sitting between them. The germline V gene has CDR1 SNHLY and CDR2 FYNNEI.